This is a list of T cell receptor beta chains from one sample in a study of cytomegalovirus exposure and HLA in healthy donors. Clones were read by immunoSEQ multiplex PCR, and TCRdb kept only the in-frame ones, dropping some. The table has roughly 96,000 clones, approximately 72% seen once. The sequencing sample was made of PBMCs. All receptors come from a woman in her sixties or seventies in good health and CMV-seropositive. The CDR3 runs from the conserved cysteine through the conserved F or W. The D gene is left open where the match is weak. Only some rows state a clone size, as once, few, many or a class for expanded clones.

J gene | V gene | clone size | D gene | CDR3 protein | CDR3 DNA
TRBJ2-3 | TRBV7-9 | . | . | CASSPLFNRVPNRDTQYF | TGTGCCAGCAGCCCCCTCTTTAACAGGGTCCCTAACCGGGATACGCAGTATTTT
TRBJ2-3 | TRBV15 | . | TRBD1 | CATSRVSGTGLTDTQYF | TGTGCCACCAGCAGAGTCTCCGGGACAGGGTTAACAGATACGCAGTATTTT
TRBJ2-3 | TRBV11-2 | few | . | CASSGRTGSTDTQYF | TGTGCCAGCAGCGGGCGGACTGGGAGCACAGATACGCAGTATTTT
TRBJ1-5 | TRBV30 | . | . | CACSTGGYQPQHF | TGTGCCTGCTCGACTGGGGGGTATCAGCCCCAGCATTTT
TRBJ1-5 | TRBV27 | . | . | CASSTQQGRGQPQHF | TGTGCCAGCAGTACCCAACAGGGTCGGGGCCAGCCCCAGCATTTT
TRBJ2-3 | TRBV6-6 | . | . | CASTLRGFTDTQYF | TGTGCCAGCACCTTACGGGGGTTCACAGATACGCAGTATTTT
TRBJ1-4 | TRBV5-1 | . | TRBD1 | CASSYGTGATNEKLFF | TGCGCCAGCAGCTATGGGACAGGAGCAACTAATGAAAAACTGTTTTTT
TRBJ2-3 | TRBV7-3 | . | . | CASSRGHRGSTQYF | TGTGCCAGCAGCCGTGGCCACCGAGGCAGTACGCAGTATTTT
TRBJ2-5 | TRBV9 | once | TRBD1 | CASSPRQGVFQETQYF | TGTGCCAGCAGCCCCAGACAGGGCGTCTTCCAAGAGACCCAGTACTTC
TRBJ2-7 | TRBV11-2 | . | TRBD2 | CASSLGGRSSYEQYF | TGTGCCAGCAGCTTAGGCGGGAGGAGCTCCTACGAGCAGTACTTC
TRBJ2-1 | TRBV9 | . | TRBD2 | CASSPSGLAAGEQFF | TGTGCCAGCAGCCCAAGTGGACTAGCTGCAGGTGAGCAGTTCTTC
TRBJ1-1 | TRBV4-3 | . | . | CASSQDYSPDKNTEAFF | TGCGCCAGCAGCCAAGATTACAGTCCGGACAAGAACACTGAAGCTTTCTTT
TRBJ2-7 | TRBV9 | . | . | CASSATGYTYEQYF | TGTGCCAGCAGCGCCACCGGGTATACCTACGAGCAGTACTTC
TRBJ2-5 | TRBV7-3 | . | . | CASSSARQQSQYF | TGTGCCAGCAGCTCGGCCAGACAGCAATCCCAGTACTTC
TRBJ2-7 | TRBV6-5 | . | . | CASSPLPNSNYEQYF | TGTGCCAGCAGTCCCCTCCCGAACTCGAACTACGAGCAGTACTTC
TRBJ2-1 | TRBV11-2 | once | . | CASSLEGALGGNEQFF | TGTGCCAGCAGCTTAGAGGGGGCCCTAGGGGGCAATGAGCAGTTCTTC
TRBJ2-7 | TRBV29-1 | . | . | CSVVVAEQYF | TGCAGCGTTGTCGTAGCGGAGCAGTACTTC
TRBJ1-3 | TRBV27 | once | . | CASSFVRGNTIYF | TGTGCCAGCAGTTTTGTCCGGGGAAACACCATATATTTT
TRBJ2-7 | TRBV7-3 | few | TRBD1 | CASSRGTGYEQYF | TGTGCCAGCAGCCGCGGGACAGGCTACGAGCAGTACTTC
TRBJ2-1 | TRBV29-1 | . | TRBD2 | CSVGLTSGRGNEQFF | TGCAGCGTGGGCCTAACTAGCGGGAGAGGCAATGAGCAGTTCTTC
TRBJ1-1 | TRBV13 | . | . | CASSPGRGLAFF | TGTGCCAGCAGCCCCGGACGAGGGTTGGCTTTCTTT
TRBJ2-5 | TRBV18 | . | . | CASSQGPQETQYF | TGTGCCAGCTCACAGGGGCCGCAAGAGACCCAGTACTTC
TRBJ2-1 | TRBV27 | . | TRBD1 | CASSLLAGTGAHNEQFF | TGTGCCAGCAGTTTGCTTGCCGGGACAGGGGCCCACAATGAGCAGTTCTTC
TRBJ2-7 | TRBV15 | . | . | CATSREQGPYEQYF | TGTGCCACCAGCAGAGAACAGGGCCCCTACGAGCAGTACTTC
TRBJ1-5 | TRBV28 | . | TRBD1 | CASTLRGGGNQPQHF | TGTGCCAGCACCTTGCGAGGGGGCGGCAATCAGCCCCAGCATTTT
TRBJ2-3 | TRBV5-1 | . | . | CASRLDISTDTQYF | TGCGCCAGCAGGCTCGACATCAGCACAGATACGCAGTATTTT
TRBJ2-2 | TRBV10-3 | . | TRBD2 | CAISEGGTSLNTGELFF | TGTGCCATCAGTGAGGGGGGGACTAGCCTAAACACCGGGGAGCTGTTTTTT
TRBJ2-6 | TRBV19 | . | . | CASSIDPPGAGANVLTF | TGTGCCAGTAGTATAGATCCACCAGGGGCTGGGGCCAACGTCCTGACTTTC
TRBJ2-4 | TRBV19 | few | . | CASSTPGSAKNIQYF | TGTGCCAGTAGTACTCCAGGGTCGGCCAAAAACATTCAGTACTTC
TRBJ2-5 | TRBV5-1 | few | . | CASSLERGFRETQYF | TGCGCCAGCAGCTTGGAACGGGGTTTCAGGGAGACCCAGTACTTC
TRBJ2-7 | TRBV4-2 | . | . | CASSQEYSMDEQYF | TGTGCCAGCAGCCAAGAGTACAGTATGGACGAGCAGTACTTC
TRBJ1-5 | TRBV7-8 | . | TRBD1 | CASSLDRGLGNQPQHF | TGTGCCAGCAGCCTGGACAGGGGGCTTGGCAATCAGCCCCAGCATTTT
TRBJ2-7 | TRBV7-8 | . | TRBD1 | CASSPDRGYEQYF | TGTGCCAGCAGCCCGGACAGGGGCTACGAGCAGTACTTC
TRBJ1-2 | TRBV5-4 | . | . | CASSLPGLYGYTF | TGTGCCAGCAGCTTGCCCGGACTCTATGGCTACACCTTC
TRBJ1-6 | TRBV25-1 | . | . | CASSDSLRTANSPLHF | TGTGCCAGCAGTGATTCCCTCCGGACAGCAAATTCACCCCTCCACTTT
TRBJ2-3 | TRBV19 | . | . | CASSMVPVDTQYF | TGTGCCAGTAGTATGGTTCCGGTGGATACGCAGTATTTT
TRBJ1-1 | TRBV21-1 | . | . | CASKGRGKMNTEAFF | TGTGCCAGCAAGGGCAGGGGGAAAATGAACACTGAAGCTTTCTTT
TRBJ1-5 | TRBV19 | . | TRBD1 | CASSIYRGRDGNQPQHF | TGTGCCAGTAGTATTTACAGGGGGCGGGATGGCAATCAGCCCCAGCATTTT
TRBJ1-1 | TRBV7-3 | . | TRBD1 | CASSLYPQGKNTEAFF | TGTGCCAGCAGCTTATATCCACAGGGGAAAAACACTGAAGCTTTCTTT
TRBJ2-5 | TRBV5-8 | . | TRBD2 | CASSLGGLAGVEETQYF | TGTGCCAGCAGCTTGGGCGGACTAGCGGGAGTTGAAGAGACCCAGTACTTC
TRBJ2-2 | TRBV10-1 | . | TRBD1 | CASSGQGSTGELFF | TGCGCCAGCAGTGGACAGGGTTCAACCGGGGAGCTGTTTTTT
TRBJ2-1 | TRBV6-1 | . | . | CASSERRANNEQFF | TGTGCCAGCAGTGAGCGGAGGGCTAACAATGAGCAGTTCTTC
TRBJ2-7 | TRBV5-1 | . | . | CASSMTGSSPGQYF | TGCGCCAGCAGCATGACAGGTTCCTCTCCTGGGCAGTACTTC
TRBJ1-5 | TRBV28 | . | . | CASSFVNQPQHF | TGTGCCAGCAGTTTCGTGAATCAGCCCCAGCATTTT
TRBJ2-2 | TRBV4-1 | . | . | CASSQLSTTGELFF | TGCGCCAGCAGCCAACTTAGCACCACCGGGGAGCTGTTTTTT
TRBJ1-5 | TRBV27 | . | TRBD1 | CASTAVGGYRGRQPQHF | TGTGCCAGCACCGCCGTGGGGGGTTACAGGGGGCGTCAGCCCCAGCATTTT
TRBJ2-5 | TRBV5-4 | few | . | CASSPELGVRQETQYF | TGTGCCAGCAGCCCGGAGCTGGGTGTACGCCAAGAGACCCAGTACTTC
TRBJ1-4 | TRBV15 | few | TRBD1 | CATSRDNRGGEKLFF | TGTGCCACCAGCAGAGATAACAGGGGTGGGGAAAAACTGTTTTTT
TRBJ1-4 | TRBV29-1 | . | . | CSVDAGRNEKLFF | TGCAGCGTTGATGCAGGGCGGAATGAAAAACTGTTTTTT
TRBJ1-2 | TRBV28 | few | . | CASRLTGNGYTF | TGTGCCAGCAGGCTTACAGGGAATGGCTACACCTTC
TRBJ2-3 | TRBV10-1 | . | TRBD2 | CASSESGRGGTDTQYF | TGCGCCAGCAGTGAGTCAGGGCGGGGGGGCACAGATACGCAGTATTTT
TRBJ2-1 | TRBV11-3 | . | TRBD2 | CASSLSGSAYNEQFF | TGTGCCAGCAGCCTTAGCGGGAGTGCCTACAATGAGCAGTTCTTC
TRBJ2-6 | TRBV19 | . | . | CASSNALRGANVLTF | TGTGCCAGTAGTAACGCTTTGAGAGGGGCCAACGTCCTGACTTTC
TRBJ1-1 | TRBV27 | few | TRBD1 | CASSLGQGKNTEAFF | TGTGCCAGCAGTTTAGGACAGGGGAAGAACACTGAAGCTTTCTTT
TRBJ2-4 | TRBV29-1 | . | TRBD2 | CTILAGNIQYF | TGCACCATCCTAGCGGGAAACATTCAGTACTTC
TRBJ2-3 | TRBV29-1 | . | . | CSVELQGTDTQYF | TGCAGCGTTGAATTACAGGGCACAGATACGCAGTATTTT
TRBJ2-3 | TRBV11-3 | . | . | CASSLGGATDTQYF | TGTGCCAGCAGCCTAGGTGGAGCCACAGATACGCAGTATTTT
TRBJ2-1 | TRBV10-3 | few | TRBD2 | CAIRQRETSFNEQFF | TGTGCCATCCGACAGCGGGAGACCTCTTTCAATGAGCAGTTCTTC
TRBJ2-2 | TRBV19 | . | TRBD1 | CASSALGTGNTGELFF | TGTGCCAGTAGTGCCCTCGGGACAGGGAACACCGGGGAGCTGTTTTTT
TRBJ2-7 | TRBV4-3 | few | TRBD2 | CASSQASGGASDEQYF | TGCGCCAGCAGCCAAGCGAGCGGGGGGGCCAGTGACGAGCAGTACTTC